This T cell receptor beta chain was sequenced in a study of T cells after yellow fever vaccination. Per the germline V gene, CDR1 is SQVTM and CDR2 is ANQGSEA. The CDR3 extends over 13 amino acids. TCRdb ran MiXCR on the 5' RACE reads and lists one entry per CDR3 protein. The table includes hundreds of thousands of distinct CDR3 sequences, 15% to 20% detected once. The chain employs TRBV29-1 and TRBJ2-1; D may be TRBD1 (5 bases). The clonotype comes from a man aged 25 to 40 who received the YFV17D yellow fever vaccine. The source material was PBMCs, sampled 15 days after the yellow fever booster vaccination. The DNA of the CDR3 is TGCACCTCAACCCAGGGCGATTACAATGAGCAGTTCTTC. Translated, it gives CTSTQGDYNEQFF.